The clone carrying this T cell receptor beta chain showed up many times. Its specificity is not known. The source of the sample is a study of T-cell reconstitution after alpha-beta-depleted transplantation in children. Study-wide findings and caveats: From newly produced T cells came most of the T-cell counts and diversity one year after transplant. Several hundred expanded graft clones reportedly were the source of alpha-beta T cells about two months after transplant. At day 60, the high TCRbeta diversity found in some patients originated from recipient T cells and thymic progenitors that had survived.

V was clipped by 5 bases and J by 4 bases; unmatched bases: 8. The length of the CDR3 is 15 residues. Germline CDR1 and CDR2: SGHTA and FQGNSA. Using unique molecular identifiers, the investigators prepared the TCRbeta library. Each CDR3 protein gets one entry after TCRdb re-called the PCR reads with MiXCR. The sample includes approximately 240,000 distinct CDR3 sequences, roughly 11% of them seen just once. The starting material was PBMCs, obtained before TCRalphabeta/CD19-depleted stem cell transplant. The chain carries TRBV7-2 and TRBJ1-2; 9 bases fit TRBD1. This sequence was found in a child in the first two years of life with acute myeloid leukemia, due to receive a stem cell transplant. The CDR3 region is CASSPRGQGFYGYTF. CDR3 nucleotides: TGTGCCAGCAGCCCCCGGGGACAGGGATTCTATGGCTACACCTTC.